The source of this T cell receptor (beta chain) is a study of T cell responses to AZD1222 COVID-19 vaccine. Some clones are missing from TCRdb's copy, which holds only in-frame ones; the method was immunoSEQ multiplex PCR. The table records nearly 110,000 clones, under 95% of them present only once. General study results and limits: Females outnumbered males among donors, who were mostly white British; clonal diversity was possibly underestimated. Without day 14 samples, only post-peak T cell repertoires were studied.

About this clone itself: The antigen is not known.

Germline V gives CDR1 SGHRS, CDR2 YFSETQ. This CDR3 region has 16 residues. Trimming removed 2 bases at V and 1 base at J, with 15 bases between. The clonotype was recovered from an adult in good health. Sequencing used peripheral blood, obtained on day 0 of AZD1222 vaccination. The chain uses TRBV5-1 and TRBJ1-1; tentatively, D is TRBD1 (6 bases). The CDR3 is CASSLSQGGGNTEAFF. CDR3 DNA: TGCGCCAGCAGCTTAAGTCAGGGAGGGGGGAACACTGAAGCTTTCTTT.